This T cell receptor (beta chain) was observed in a study of T cells in localized non-small cell lung cancer. Study-wide results and caveats: As only one tumor region underwent sequencing, heterogeneity remains possible. It was uninvolved adjacent lung that showed the highest T cell clonality, exceeding tumor.

In germline, CDR1 is SGHDT, CDR2 YYEEEE. This CDR3 is 14 amino acids long. V shed 3 bases and J 5 bases; nucleotides not matched to a gene: 6. Comment on this clone: What it binds is not known.

The data were produced by immunoSEQ multiplex PCR, yet TCRdb's version contains in-frame clones alone and is incomplete. Among fewer than 40,000 clones, about 90% were seen once, and the ten largest hold 15% to 20%. The chain links TRBV5-6 to TRBJ2-7; TRBD1 agrees at 9 bases. This specimen consisted of peripheral blood mononuclear cells, obtained before any cancer treatment. This TCR came from a man aged 35-75 years with stage III lung adenocarcinoma. The CDR3 DNA reads as TGTGCCAGCAGCTCTACAGGGGGCTGGGACGAGCAGTACTTC. This gives the protein CASSSTGGWDEQYF.